This T cell receptor beta chain came from a study of blood T cell repertoires in COVID-19. The wider study: Samples of COVID-19 (acute and convalescent) were obtained from the United States, Italy and Spain.

The junction had 23 bases not matched to a gene; V was cut back by 6 bases and J by 5 bases. The CDR3 is made up of 19 amino acids. Per germline, CDR1 MDHEN and CDR2 SYDVKM. The authors' processing: Estimation of nucleated cell counts was performed using reference gene primer amplification. Using immunoSEQ multiplex PCR, the repertoire was profiled, and TCRdb retains in-frame clones only, with some absent. The V and J calls and clone size come from that table; D and trimming were worked out from the DNA. The table includes some 70,000 clones, roughly 86% detected once. Seattle patient enrollment occurred during active infection, with longitudinal follow-up thereafter.

This TCR derives from a man aged 35 to 55 with COVID-19, enrolled during active disease. The rearrangement uses TRBV28 and TRBJ2-5, with 8 bases identical to TRBD1. Input material: peripheral blood. CDR3 DNA: TGTGCCAGCAGCCGGACAGGGAGTTGGTTCGGGGTGGATAGGGAGACCCAGTACTTC. This gives the protein CASSRTGSWFGVDRETQYF.